This T cell receptor (beta chain) derives from a study of T cell responses to AZD1222 COVID-19 vaccine. Findings of the study overall: Donors were mostly white British, more females; clonal diversity possibly underestimated.

CDR1 and CDR2 from the germline V gene are SEHNR and FQNEAQ (reference sequence). This CDR3 comprises 13 residues. The V end lost 5 bases, the J end lost 3 bases, and 10 bases lay between the germline ends. On this clone itself: Antigen: not known.

Assay: immunoSEQ multiplex PCR; the TCRdb copy retains only in-frame clones and omits some. In the table there are 94,000 or so clones, about 89% of which are singletons. This clonotype originated in an adult in good health. The gene calls are TRBV7-9 and TRBJ1-2; perhaps TRBD1 as D (5 bases). The sequences come from peripheral blood, collected on day 0 of AZD1222 vaccination. Here the CDR3 reads CASSLGRDYGYTF. As DNA, the CDR3 is TGTGCCAGCAGCCTAGGCAGGGACTATGGCTACACCTTC.